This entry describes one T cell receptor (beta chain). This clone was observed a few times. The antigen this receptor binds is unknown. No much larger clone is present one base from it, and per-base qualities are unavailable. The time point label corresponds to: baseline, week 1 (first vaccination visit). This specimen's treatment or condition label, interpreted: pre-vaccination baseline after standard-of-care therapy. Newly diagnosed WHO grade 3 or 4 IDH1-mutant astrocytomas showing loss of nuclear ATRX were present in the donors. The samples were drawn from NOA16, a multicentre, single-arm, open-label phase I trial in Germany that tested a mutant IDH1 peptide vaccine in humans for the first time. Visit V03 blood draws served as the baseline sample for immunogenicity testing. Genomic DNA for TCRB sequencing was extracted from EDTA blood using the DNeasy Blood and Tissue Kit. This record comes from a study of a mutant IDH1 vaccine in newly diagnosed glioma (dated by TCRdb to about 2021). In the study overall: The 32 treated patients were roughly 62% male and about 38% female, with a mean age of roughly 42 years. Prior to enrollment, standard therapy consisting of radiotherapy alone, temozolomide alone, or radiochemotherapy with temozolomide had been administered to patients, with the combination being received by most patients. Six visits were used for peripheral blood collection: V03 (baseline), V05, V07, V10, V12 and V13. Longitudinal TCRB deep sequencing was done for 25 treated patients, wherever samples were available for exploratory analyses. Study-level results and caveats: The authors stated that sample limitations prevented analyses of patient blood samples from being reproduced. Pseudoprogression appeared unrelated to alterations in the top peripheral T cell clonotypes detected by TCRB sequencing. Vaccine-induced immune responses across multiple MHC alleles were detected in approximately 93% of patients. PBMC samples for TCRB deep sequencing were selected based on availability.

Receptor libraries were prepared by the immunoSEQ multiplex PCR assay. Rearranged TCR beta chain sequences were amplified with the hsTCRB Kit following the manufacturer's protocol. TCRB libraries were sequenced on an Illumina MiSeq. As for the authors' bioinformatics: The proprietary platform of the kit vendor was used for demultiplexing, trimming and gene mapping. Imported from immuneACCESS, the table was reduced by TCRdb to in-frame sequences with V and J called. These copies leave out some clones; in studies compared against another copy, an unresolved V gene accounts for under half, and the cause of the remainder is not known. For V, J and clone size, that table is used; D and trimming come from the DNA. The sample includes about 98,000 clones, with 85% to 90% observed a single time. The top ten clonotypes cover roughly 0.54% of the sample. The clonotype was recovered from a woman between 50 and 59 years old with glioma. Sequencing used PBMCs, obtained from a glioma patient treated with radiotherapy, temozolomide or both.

The CDR3 protein sequence reads: CASIPTGDSYEQYF. Read as DNA, the sequence is TGTGCCAGCATCCCAACGGGAGACTCCTACGAGCAGTACTTC. The chain links TRBV2 with TRBJ2-7; the D gene is perhaps TRBD2, on 6 matching bases. Via the germline V gene, CDR1 is SNHLY and CDR2 FYNNEI. Spanning cysteine to phenylalanine, the CDR3 consists of 14 amino acids. The retained sequence is limited to the CDR3, 42 bases, with the frame set at the first base. V drops 7 bases and J drops 0 bases, leaving 13 bases in between.